This is a list of T cell receptor beta chains from one sample in a study of CD8 T cells in ankylosing spondylitis. TCRdb processed the 5' RACE reads anew with MiXCR; each CDR3 protein has one entry. The sample holds over 100,000 distinct CDR3 sequences, 7% seen once. Sequencing was performed on blood, either unsorted or a sorted T cell fraction (not recorded which). Every receptor here comes from a male donor with ankylosing spondylitis or in good health (not recorded which). The CDR3 runs from the conserved cysteine through the conserved F or W. The D gene is left open where the match is weak. Where a row states a size, it is once, few, many or the class of an expanded clone; other rows omit it.

J: TRBJ2-1; D: NA; size: many; V: TRBV4-2; DNA: TGTGCCAGCAGCCAAGAAGGAGGAAATGAGCAGTTCTTC; CDR3: CASSQEGGNEQFF
J: TRBJ2-6; D: NA; size: many; V: TRBV7-7; DNA: TGTGCTAGCAGCCGTTACACGGGACTGACCGCCCCTGGGGCCAACGTCCTGACTTTC; CDR3: CASSRYTGLTAPGANVLTF
J: TRBJ2-7; D: NA; size: NA; V: TRBV7-3; DNA: TGTGCCAGCAGCCCTTTACAGGGCCACGAGCAGTACTTC; CDR3: CASSPLQGHEQYF
J: TRBJ2-3; D: TRBD2; size: many; V: TRBV7-2; DNA: TGTGCCAGCAGCTTAGTACCGGGGGGGACGCAGTATTTT; CDR3: CASSLVPGGTQYF
J: TRBJ2-7; D: TRBD1; size: many; V: TRBV29-1; DNA: TGCAGCGTTGGGGCAGGGGGCCCTGAGCAGTACTTC; CDR3: CSVGAGGPEQYF
J: TRBJ1-1; D: NA; size: NA; V: TRBV5-1; DNA: TGCGCCAGCAGCTTGGACTGGGGCGGCACTGAAGCTTTCTTT; CDR3: CASSLDWGGTEAFF
J: TRBJ2-3; D: NA; size: many; V: TRBV5-5; DNA: TGTGCCAGCAGCGGGGACCTAAGGAGCACAGATACGCAGTATTTT; CDR3: CASSGDLRSTDTQYF
J: TRBJ2-7; D: NA; size: many; V: TRBV3-1; DNA: TGTGCCAGCAGCCAAGGATCCCAGGGTCACGAGCAGTACTTC; CDR3: CASSQGSQGHEQYF
J: TRBJ1-1; D: NA; size: many; V: TRBV7-6; DNA: TGTGCCAGCCAGCTGGGGGAAATCACTGAAGCTTTCTTT; CDR3: CASQLGEITEAFF
J: TRBJ2-7; D: NA; size: many; V: TRBV9; DNA: TGTGCCAGCAGCGTAACGGACAGACCTCTGGACGAGCAGTACTTC; CDR3: CASSVTDRPLDEQYF
J: TRBJ1-6; D: NA; size: NA; V: TRBV5-6; DNA: TGTGCCAGCAGCTTGGTTCAGCCAAATTCACCCCTCCACTTT; CDR3: CASSLVQPNSPLHF
J: TRBJ2-7; D: TRBD2; size: many; V: TRBV7-2; DNA: TGTGCCAGCAGCTTAGCAAGCGCGGGAGGCCTCTACGAGCAGTACTTC; CDR3: CASSLASAGGLYEQYF
J: TRBJ2-2; D: TRBD1; size: many; V: TRBV10-3; DNA: TGTGCCATCAGACCGGGACAGGAGGACACCGGGGAGCTGTTTTTT; CDR3: CAIRPGQEDTGELFF
J: TRBJ1-6; D: TRBD1; size: many; V: TRBV10-3; DNA: TGTGCCATCTGGACGGGACAGGGGAGCTCACCCCTCCACTTT; CDR3: CAIWTGQGSSPLHF
J: TRBJ2-7; D: NA; size: many; V: TRBV6-4; DNA: TGTGCCAGCAGTTTAGAACAGGGAACAGGCGAGCAGTACTTC; CDR3: CASSLEQGTGEQYF
J: TRBJ2-1; D: NA; size: many; V: TRBV5-1; DNA: TGCGCCAGCAGCTCTGGGTCCCCCGGAGCCAATGAGCAGTTCTTC; CDR3: CASSSGSPGANEQFF
J: TRBJ1-2; D: NA; size: many; V: TRBV5-1; DNA: TGCGCCAGCAGCTTGGGTGAGCCCGCGTCACCCGTCTATGGCTACACCTTC; CDR3: CASSLGEPASPVYGYTF
J: TRBJ2-2; D: NA; size: many; V: TRBV5-5; DNA: TGTGCCAGCAGCCGGGGACGGAACACCGGGGAGCTGTTTTTT; CDR3: CASSRGRNTGELFF
J: TRBJ2-4; D: NA; size: many; V: TRBV7-9; DNA: TGTGCCAGCAGCTTCGGCAAAAACATTCAGTACTTC; CDR3: CASSFGKNIQYF
J: TRBJ2-5; D: NA; size: many; V: TRBV20-1; DNA: TGCAGTGCTAGAGCAGAAGAGACCCAGTACTTC; CDR3: CSARAEETQYF
J: TRBJ1-1; D: NA; size: few; V: TRBV19; DNA: TGTGCCAGTAGTATAGCGGGGGCGGTGGATGAAGCTTTCTTT; CDR3: CASSIAGAVDEAFF
J: TRBJ2-2; D: NA; size: many; V: TRBV13; DNA: TGTGCCAGCAGCTTAGCCACCGGGGAGCTGTTTTTT; CDR3: CASSLATGELFF
J: TRBJ2-7; D: TRBD1; size: many; V: TRBV19; DNA: TGTGCCACCGCGACCGGGACAGCAAAAATCTACGAGCAGTACTTC; CDR3: CATATGTAKIYEQYF
J: TRBJ1-1; D: TRBD1; size: many; V: TRBV5-1; DNA: TGCGCCAGCAGCCCAAATACAGGGGGCGACACTGAAGCTTTCTTT; CDR3: CASSPNTGGDTEAFF
J: TRBJ2-1; D: NA; size: many; V: TRBV5-1; DNA: TGCGCCAGCAGCTTACTTAACTCCTACAATGAGCAGTTCTTC; CDR3: CASSLLNSYNEQFF
J: TRBJ2-3; D: NA; size: many; V: TRBV5-1; DNA: TGCGCCAGCAGCTTCCAGGGGACACCGAGGGCAGATACGCAGTATTTT; CDR3: CASSFQGTPRADTQYF
J: TRBJ2-7; D: NA; size: many; V: TRBV9; DNA: TGTGCCAGCAGCGTAGGGGTGACAGGCAACTACGAGCAGTACTTC; CDR3: CASSVGVTGNYEQYF
J: TRBJ2-2; D: NA; size: many; V: TRBV7-3; DNA: TGTGCCAGCAGCTTGGCCGGGGAGCTGTTTTTT; CDR3: CASSLAGELFF
J: TRBJ2-1; D: TRBD1; size: many; V: TRBV20-1; DNA: TGCAGTGCCACCCGGGACAGGGACTATGAGCAGTTCTTC; CDR3: CSATRDRDYEQFF
J: TRBJ1-5; D: NA; size: many; V: TRBV5-6; DNA: TGTGCCAGCAGCTCACAGGGAAACCAGCCCCAGCATTTT; CDR3: CASSSQGNQPQHF
J: TRBJ2-1; D: NA; size: many; V: TRBV18; DNA: TGTGCCAGCTCACCTCCCGAGCGGGACACCTACAATGAGCAGTTCTTC; CDR3: CASSPPERDTYNEQFF
J: TRBJ2-7; D: TRBD1; size: NA; V: TRBV5-1; DNA: TGCGCCAGCAGCTTGTCTCCGGGACAGGGGGCCCACGAGCAGTACTTC; CDR3: CASSLSPGQGAHEQYF
J: TRBJ2-1; D: NA; size: many; V: TRBV5-6; DNA: TGTGCCAGCAGCTTGTCGTACAACAATGAGCAGTTCTTC; CDR3: CASSLSYNNEQFF
J: TRBJ2-1; D: NA; size: many; V: TRBV15; DNA: TGTGCCACGGTAGGAGACAATGAGCAGTTCTTC; CDR3: CATVGDNEQFF
J: TRBJ1-5; D: NA; size: NA; V: TRBV20-1; DNA: TGCAGTGCTGAAGGACAGCTAAATCAGCCCCAGCATTTT; CDR3: CSAEGQLNQPQHF
J: TRBJ2-2; D: NA; size: many; V: TRBV5-1; DNA: TGCGCCAGCAGCTTATTAACAGGGAAGGGGGACACCGGGGAGCTGTTTTTT; CDR3: CASSLLTGKGDTGELFF
J: TRBJ2-1; D: TRBD2; size: many; V: TRBV10-3; DNA: TGTGCCATCACGGGGACTAGCGGAAGCTCCTACAATGAGCAGTTCTTC; CDR3: CAITGTSGSSYNEQFF
J: TRBJ2-7; D: TRBD2; size: NA; V: TRBV29-1; DNA: TGCAGCGCTGGGGGACTAGCGGGCGAGCAGTACTTC; CDR3: CSAGGLAGEQYF
J: TRBJ2-3; D: NA; size: many; V: TRBV28; DNA: TGTGCCAGCAGTTCCCCGATTACCACAGATACGCAGTATTTT; CDR3: CASSSPITTDTQYF
J: TRBJ1-2; D: NA; size: NA; V: TRBV12-3/TRBV12-4; DNA: TGTGCCAGCACCCGAACGGGGGGACACAACTATGGCTACACCTTC; CDR3: CASTRTGGHNYGYTF
J: TRBJ2-5; D: NA; size: many; V: TRBV27; DNA: TGTGCCAGCAGTTTATGGGGGCAGGGGACCCAAGAGACCCAGTACTTC; CDR3: CASSLWGQGTQETQYF
J: TRBJ1-5; D: NA; size: many; V: TRBV10-1; DNA: TGCGCCAACACCCACAGGGCAACGGGTCAGCCCCAGCATTTT; CDR3: CANTHRATGQPQHF
J: TRBJ2-2; D: NA; size: NA; V: TRBV5-4; DNA: TGTGCCAGCAGTGGGACTCATAACACCGGGGAGCTGTTTTTT; CDR3: CASSGTHNTGELFF
J: TRBJ1-1; D: NA; size: many; V: TRBV10-3; DNA: TGTGCCATCCGAGGGCCCAACACTGAAGCTTTCTTT; CDR3: CAIRGPNTEAFF
J: TRBJ2-7; D: TRBD2; size: NA; V: TRBV27; DNA: TGTGCCAGCAGTAGGGGACTAGCGGGAGGGTCCTACGAGCAGTACTTC; CDR3: CASSRGLAGGSYEQYF
J: TRBJ2-7; D: TRBD2; size: many; V: TRBV30; DNA: TGTGCCTGGAGTGTAGGGCTAGCGGTACCCTACGAGCAGTACTTC; CDR3: CAWSVGLAVPYEQYF
J: TRBJ1-2; D: NA; size: many; V: TRBV7-2; DNA: TGTGCCAGCAGCTTAGCTACGGAACGGCGTGGCTACACCTTC; CDR3: CASSLATERRGYTF
J: TRBJ1-2; D: NA; size: many; V: TRBV20-1; DNA: TGCAGTGCTAGAGGTGTGACCCTAGGGTATGGCTACACCTTC; CDR3: CSARGVTLGYGYTF
J: TRBJ2-2; D: NA; size: many; V: TRBV5-6; DNA: TGTGCCAGCAGCGAACTCGGGCAAAGGGTAGGCGGGGAGCTGTTTTTT; CDR3: CASSELGQRVGGELFF